This TCR beta chain was profiled in a study of OX40 agonist ivuxolimab in advanced cancers. Overall study: Patients were infused with ivuxolimab every 2 weeks at 0.01 to 10 mg/kg. Recorded diagnoses for dose-escalation patients were hepatocellular carcinoma, melanoma, renal cell or head and neck cancer. Study-wide points: In CD8+ T cells, expanded clones were on average more numerous than in CD4+.

Clones were sequenced by immunoSEQ multiplex PCR, and TCRdb holds only the in-frame ones, with some missing. The sample shows over 60,000 clones, roughly 87% of them seen only once. The junction had 14 bases not matched to a gene; V was cut back by 3 bases and J by 4 bases. This CDR3 comprises 17 residues. Turning to this clone: What it binds is not known.

Blood draws occurred at baseline, cycle 4 day 1, and cycle 7 day 1. This material consisted of CD4+ or CD8+ T cells sorted from blood, taken in a trial of the OX40 agonist ivuxolimab. The chain couples TRBV23-1 to TRBJ1-1; 7 positions match TRBD1. TRBV23-1 is designated an ORF whose function remains uncertain. The origin of this receptor is an adult with an advanced solid tumor such as melanoma, head and neck, liver or kidney cancer. DNA for the CDR3: TGCGCCAGCAGTCAGCAACAGGGGATAAGGTTTGGCACTGAAGCTTTCTTT. Amino acid sequence: CASSQQQGIRFGTEAFF.